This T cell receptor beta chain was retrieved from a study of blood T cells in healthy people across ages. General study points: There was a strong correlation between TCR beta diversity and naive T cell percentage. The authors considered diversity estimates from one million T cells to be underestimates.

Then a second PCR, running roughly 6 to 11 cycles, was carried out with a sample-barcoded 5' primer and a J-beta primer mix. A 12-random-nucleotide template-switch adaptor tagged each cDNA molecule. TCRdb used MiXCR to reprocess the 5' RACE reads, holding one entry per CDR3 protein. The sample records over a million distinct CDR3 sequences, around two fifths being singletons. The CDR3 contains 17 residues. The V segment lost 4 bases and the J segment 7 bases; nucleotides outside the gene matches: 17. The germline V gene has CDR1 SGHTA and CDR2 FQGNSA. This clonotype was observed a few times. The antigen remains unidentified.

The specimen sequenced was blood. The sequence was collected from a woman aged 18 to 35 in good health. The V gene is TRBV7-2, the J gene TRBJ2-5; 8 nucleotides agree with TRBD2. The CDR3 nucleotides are TGTGCCAGCAGCTCTACCGGGACTAGGACCGAGGGTGGGACCCAGTACTTC. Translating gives CASSSTGTRTEGGTQYF.